The 19 T cell receptor beta chains listed next were all sequenced from one sample in a study of shared clonotypes between healthy human individuals. The table came from immunoSEQ multiplex PCR; TCRdb's copy has only in-frame clones and leaves some out. The table includes approximately 1,500,000 clones, nearly 99% detected once. Specimen: naive CD4+ T cells sorted from blood. Subset described: CD45RA+ positively selected. Every receptor here comes from a man aged 25 to 40 in good health.

The chain combines TRBV19 with TRBJ2-1, with TRBD1 identical over 8 bases. The ends lost 5 bases at V and 3 bases at J; junction bases unmatched: 15. The CDR3 contains 18 residues. In germline, CDR1 is LNHDA, CDR2 SQIVND (reference sequence). CDR3 nucleotide sequence: TGTGCCAGTAGTCCTCTGCCCTCGACAGGGGCGCGCTACAATGAGCAGTTCTTC. Translated: CASSPLPSTGARYNEQFF.

This clone has just one count. The gene calls are TRBV18 and TRBJ2-7; 9 positions match TRBD1. V lost 4 bases, J lost 9 bases, and 16 bases stayed unmatched. Looked up from germline, CDR1 is KGHSH and CDR2 is LQKENI. The CDR3 extends over 16 amino acids. The CDR3 protein is CASSLSRTGATGGQYF. The CDR3 DNA reads TGTGCCAGCTCACTAAGCCGGACAGGGGCAACTGGCGGGCAGTACTTC.

V is TRBV7-2 and J is TRBJ2-7; unclear D gene. The CDR3 has 14 amino acids. Trimming left V 4 bases short and J 0 bases short, with 10 bases between. Germline CDR1 SGHTA, CDR2 FQGNSA. CDR3 DNA: TGTGCCAGCAGCTCCGCGGTCAACTCCTACGAGCAGTACTTC. The encoded protein is CASSSAVNSYEQYF.

The rearrangement links TRBV7-9 to TRBJ1-2; D uncertain. Germline V gene data show CDR1 as SEHNR and CDR2 as FQNEAQ (reference sequence). The ends were cut back, 3 bases at V and 7 bases at J, with 6 bases in the middle. This CDR3 region has 11 residues. CDR3 coding DNA: TGTGCCAGCAGCTTCGACTCTGGCTACACCTTC. As protein: CASSFDSGYTF.

This clone has a single count. The rearrangement links TRBV9 to TRBJ2-5; D uncertain. The CDR3 runs to 15 residues. Per the germline V gene, CDR1 is SGDLS and CDR2 is YYNGEE. V lost 0 bases and J 5 bases, leaving 14 bases between the germline ends. CDR3 sequence: CASSVGPTGSETQYF. DNA for the CDR3: TGTGCCAGCAGCGTAGGACCAACCGGATCCGAGACCCAGTACTTC.

CDR3 region: CASRRSGLAGVGTQYF. Written as DNA, the CDR3 is TGTGCCAGCAGGCGGAGTGGACTAGCGGGAGTCGGTACGCAGTATTTT. The rearrangement joins TRBV5-6 to TRBJ2-3, with 13 bases fitting TRBD2. V was clipped by 5 bases and J by 8 bases; unmatched bases: 11. CDR1 is SGHDT, CDR2 YYEEEE, per germline. The CDR3 consists of 16 residues.

The chain is built from TRBV5-4 and TRBJ2-7; TRBD2 aligns across 8 bases. CDR3 length: 14 amino acids. V shed 2 bases and J 5 bases; nucleotides not matched to a gene: 6. Germline V gene lookup returns CDR1 SGHNT and CDR2 YYREEE (reference sequence). The CDR3 region is CASSLREGRNEQYF. The CDR3 DNA reads as TGTGCCAGCAGCTTACGGGAGGGCCGGAACGAGCAGTACTTC.

This clone was recorded only once. The genes are TRBV9 and TRBJ2-2; D is uncertain. Looked up from germline, CDR1 is SGDLS and CDR2 is YYNGEE. Trimming took 3 bases from V and 5 from J, leaving 14 bases between them. There are 15 residues in the CDR3. DNA for the CDR3: TGTGCCAGCAGCGCCGGACCAGCAATTACCGGGGAGCTGTTTTTT. This codes for CASSAGPAITGELFF.

The chain is built from TRBV7-2 and TRBJ1-1; D not resolved. CDR3 length: 12 amino acids. From germline, CDR1 is SGHTA and CDR2 FQGNSA. Trimming removed 5 bases from V and 6 bases from J, with 10 bases in between. In DNA form, the CDR3 reads TGTGCCAGCAGCCCCCGAACGCCTGAAGCTTTCTTT. It yields the protein CASSPRTPEAFF.

The chain carries TRBV25-1 and TRBJ2-1; possibly TRBD2 for D (5 bases). CDR3 size: 13 residues. V was shortened by 2 bases and J by 6 bases, with 8 bases between the two germline ends. Per the germline V gene, CDR1 is MGHDK and CDR2 is SYGVNS. The DNA for the CDR3 is TGTGCCAGCAGTGAAGCCGGGATCAATGAGCAGTTCTTC. Translation gives CASSEAGINEQFF.

This clone was seen only once. This chain joins TRBV29-1 and TRBJ1-3; D might be TRBD1 (6 bases). The CDR3 length is 12 residues. The ends were cut back, 4 bases at V and 2 bases at J, with 6 bases in the middle. Germline CDR1 is SQVTM and CDR2 is ANQGSEA. The CDR3 coding sequence is TGCAGCGTTGCAGGGGCTGGAAACACCATATATTTT. Translating gives CSVAGAGNTIYF.

The genes are TRBV29-1 and TRBJ2-1, with TRBD1 identical over 8 bases. V gave up 6 bases and J gave up 6 bases; unmatched junction bases: 7. The V gene's germline CDR1 is SQVTM and CDR2 ANQGSEA. The CDR3 sequence is 13 residues long. The CDR3 DNA reads as TGCAGCGTAGGACAGGGAGGTCTCAATGAGCAGTTCTTC. Encoded protein: CSVGQGGLNEQFF.

With respect to this clone: The sample has other DNA sequences that encode this CDR3 too. The CDR3 is CASSVGGSAYEQYF. DNA for the CDR3: TGTGCCAGCAGCGTAGGCGGGAGTGCCTACGAGCAGTACTTC. The chain combines TRBV9 with TRBJ2-7, with 7 bases fitting TRBD2. Germline CDR1 reads SGDLS; CDR2 reads YYNGEE. After removal of 0 bases from V and 2 bases from J, the junction contained 2 bases not matched to a gene. CDR3 length equals 14 residues.

As concerns this clone: The sample has other DNA sequences that encode this CDR3 too. The V call is TRBV5-1, the J call TRBJ2-2, with unresolved D. Germline assignment: CDR1 SGHRS and CDR2 YFSETQ. The CDR3 has 14 amino acids. V was cut by 1 base and J by 1 base, with 5 bases left in between. The CDR3 loop reads CASSLSGNTGELFF. In nucleotides, the CDR3 is TGCGCCAGCAGCTTGAGTGGGAACACCGGGGAGCTGTTTTTT.

The CDR3 DNA sequence: TGCGCCAGCAGCCCGGGACTAGCGGGAGCGAACACCGGGGAGCTGTTTTTT. It specifies CASSPGLAGANTGELFF. The chain combines TRBV5-1 with TRBJ2-2, with 14 bases identical to TRBD2. This CDR3 contains 17 residues. CDR1 and CDR2 (germline): SGHRS, YFSETQ. V was pared by 4 bases and J by 0 bases, with 2 bases of the junction left unmatched.

The chain recombines TRBV30 with TRBJ1-2; 8 nucleotides match TRBD1. The CDR3 consists of 13 residues. Trimming took 2 bases from V and 7 from J; bases not matched to a gene: 6. Germline V gene sequence: CDR1 GTSNPN, CDR2 SVGIG (reference sequence). The DNA for the CDR3 is TGTGCCTGGAGTTCAGGGGGCGGAAGTGGCTACACCTTC. This encodes CAWSSGGGSGYTF.

V usage is TRBV5-1 and J usage is TRBJ2-2, with TRBD1 matching over 7 bases. The CDR3 covers 15 residues. Germline CDR1 is SGHRS and CDR2 is YFSETQ. After removal of 4 bases from V and 5 bases from J, the junction contained 8 bases not matched to a gene. DNA for the CDR3: TGCGCCAGCAGCGCCGGGACAGTCGGAACCGGGGAGCTGTTTTTT. It encodes CASSAGTVGTGELFF.

The chain is built from TRBV10-3 and TRBJ2-5; tentatively, D is TRBD1 (5 bases). Germline V lookup: CDR1 ENHRY, CDR2 SYGVKD. Trimming shortened V by 11 bases and J by 4 bases, and 17 bases separated the two germline ends. The CDR3 is made up of 13 amino acids. CDR3 coding DNA: TGTGCCGGGGCTAGGGGCCCATCAGAGACCCAGTACTTC. It yields the protein CAGARGPSETQYF.

The chain joins TRBV7-3 to TRBJ2-1; D is perhaps TRBD2 (5 bases). Germline CDR1 reads SGHTA; CDR2 reads FQGTGA. V gave up 5 bases and J gave up 2 bases, with 10 bases separating them. The CDR3 totals 14 residues. The CDR3 sequence is CASSQRGAYNEQFF. The CDR3 DNA sequence: TGTGCCAGCAGCCAACGGGGTGCCTACAATGAGCAGTTCTTC. The variable domain in full, completed from reference TRBV7-3 and TRBJ2-1, reads GAGVSQTPSNKVTEKGKYVELRCDPISGHTALYWYRQSLGQGPEFLIYFQGTGAADDSGLPNDRFFAVRPEGSVSTLKIQRTERGDSAVYLCASSQRGAYNEQFFGPGTRLTVL.